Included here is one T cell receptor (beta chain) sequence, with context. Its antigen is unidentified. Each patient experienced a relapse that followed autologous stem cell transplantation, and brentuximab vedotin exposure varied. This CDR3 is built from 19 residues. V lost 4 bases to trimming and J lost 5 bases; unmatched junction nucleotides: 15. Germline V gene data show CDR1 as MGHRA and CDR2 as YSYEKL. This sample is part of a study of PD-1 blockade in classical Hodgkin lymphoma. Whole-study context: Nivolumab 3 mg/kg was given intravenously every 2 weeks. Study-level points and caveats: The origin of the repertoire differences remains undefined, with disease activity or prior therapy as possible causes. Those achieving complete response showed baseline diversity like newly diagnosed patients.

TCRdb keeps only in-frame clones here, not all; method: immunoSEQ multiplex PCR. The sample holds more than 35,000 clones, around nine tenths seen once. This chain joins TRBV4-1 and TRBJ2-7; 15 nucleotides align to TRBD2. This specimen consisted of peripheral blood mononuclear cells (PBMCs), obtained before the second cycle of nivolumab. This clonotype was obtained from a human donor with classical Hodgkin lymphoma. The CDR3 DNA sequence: TGCGCCAGCAGCCTTTCCGGACTAGCGGGAGGGGGGACGGGCGACGAGCAGTACTTC. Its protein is CASSLSGLAGGGTGDEQYF.